The 11 T cell receptor beta chains presented below share a single source sample, sequenced in a study of radiation and T cells in renal cell carcinoma. Produced via immunoSEQ multiplex PCR; TCRdb's table is partial and in-frame only. The sample contains about 22,000 clones, over 70% of which appear only once. The sample's time point: baseline pretreatment blood. The treatment is: 15 Gy SBRT to primary tumor, nephrectomy 4 weeks later. Sequencing used blood, obtained from a patient whose treatment included radiotherapy and nephrectomy. The receptors derive from a man in his 60s with renal cell carcinoma.

The CDR3 is CASSPRPGAEGKNIQYF. As DNA, the CDR3 is TGTGCCAGCAGCCCACGTCCGGGGGCAGAGGGCAAAAACATTCAGTACTTC. V usage is TRBV28 and J usage is TRBJ2-4, with D perhaps matching TRBD1 or TRBD2 (6 bases each). Germline CDR1 and CDR2: MDHEN and SYDVKM. V lost 6 bases and J 3 bases, leaving 21 bases between the germline ends. This CDR3 is 17 amino acids long.

The V gene is TRBV4-3, the J gene TRBJ2-7, with D hard to call. This CDR3 has 14 amino acids. Trimming shortened V by 1 base and J by 3 bases, and 10 bases separated the two germline ends. Germline lookup yields CDR1 LGHNA and CDR2 YSLEER. The CDR3 DNA reads TGCGCCAGCAGCCAAGGATCTCGGAGCTACGAGCAGTACTTC. Translating gives CASSQGSRSYEQYF.

CDR3 region: CASSSPGLGTNEQFF. The CDR3 nucleotides are TGTGCCAGCAGTTCACCGGGACTAGGAACGAATGAGCAGTTCTTC. The chain couples TRBV27 to TRBJ2-1; 8 bases agree with TRBD2. The junction had 9 bases not matched to a gene; V was cut back by 4 bases and J by 7 bases. The CDR3 is 15 amino acids. From germline, CDR1 is MNHEY and CDR2 SMNVEV (reference sequence).

The chain has TRBV6-4 and TRBJ2-2; 10 bases line up with TRBD2. Germline-derived CDR1 and CDR2 are MRHNA and SNTAGT. This CDR3 region has 16 residues. V dropped 6 bases and J dropped 7; count of bases not matched to a gene: 11. The CDR3 region is CASSEDTSGNVGELFF. The CDR3 DNA reads TGTGCCAGCAGCGAGGATACTAGCGGGAATGTCGGGGAGCTGTTTTTT.

V usage is TRBV7-9 and J usage is TRBJ2-3, with D possibly matching TRBD2 (6 bases). This CDR3 comprises 16 residues. V gave up 1 base and J gave up 1 base, with 12 bases separating them. Per germline, CDR1 SEHNR and CDR2 FQNEAQ (reference sequence). The CDR3 loop is CASSLGRGYGTDTQYF. CDR3 in DNA: TGTGCCAGCAGCTTAGGTCGGGGGTATGGCACAGATACGCAGTATTTT.

This chain joins TRBV6-5 and TRBJ2-7, with 8 bases that match TRBD2. J was trimmed by 4 bases and V by 8 bases; bases with no gene match: 7. This CDR3 region has 13 residues. From germline, CDR1 is MNHEY and CDR2 SVGAGI. This CDR3 reads CASAPGLGYEQYF. DNA for the CDR3: TGTGCCAGCGCACCGGGACTAGGTTACGAGCAGTACTTC.

This chain connects TRBV27 to TRBJ2-4; D is possibly TRBD2 (5 bases). Germline V gene data show CDR1 as MNHEY and CDR2 as SMNVEV (reference sequence). V was cut by 8 bases and J by 0 bases, with 11 bases left in between. CDR3 length equals 14 residues. For the CDR3, the DNA is TGTGCCAGCTTTCAACGGGGAGCCAAAAACATTCAGTACTTC. It specifies CASFQRGAKNIQYF.

The chain carries TRBV6-5 and TRBJ2-3; possibly TRBD2 for D (6 bases). Germline CDR1 MNHEY, CDR2 SVGAGI. V was clipped by 0 bases and J by 5 bases, with 15 bases between them. The CDR3 sequence is 16 residues long. CDR3 DNA sequence: TGTGCCAGCAGTTACTCGGAACTAGCATTCGGAGATACGCAGTATTTT. This translates into CASSYSELAFGDTQYF.

The rearrangement links TRBV6-5 to TRBJ1-1, with a tentative D call TRBD1 (6 bases). Germline V gene lookup returns CDR1 MNHEY and CDR2 SVGAGI. The CDR3 spans 13 residues. V was pared by 6 bases and J by 5 bases, with 13 bases between. CDR3 region: CASSDRWGTEAFF. The CDR3 DNA reads TGTGCCAGCAGCGACAGGTGGGGGACTGAAGCTTTCTTT.

The V gene is TRBV5-4, the J gene TRBJ1-5, with TRBD1 identical over 7 bases. The CDR3 runs to 18 residues. Germline CDR1 and CDR2: SGHNT and YYREEE (reference sequence). J was trimmed by 0 bases and V by 5 bases; bases with no gene match: 14. The CDR3: CASRKDAGTAYSNQPQHF. CDR3 DNA: TGTGCCAGCAGGAAGGATGCCGGGACAGCTTATAGCAATCAGCCCCAGCATTTT.

V and J are TRBV7-9 and TRBJ1-1, with D possibly being TRBD1 (6 bases). Germline assignment: CDR1 SEHNR and CDR2 FQNEAQ (reference sequence). Trimming left V 5 bases short and J 1 base short, with 8 bases between. The CDR3 is 13 residues long. CDR3 sequence (DNA): TGTGCCAGCAGCAAGGGGGGGAACACTGAAGCTTTCTTT. As protein: CASSKGGNTEAFF.